The TCR beta chain under discussion was sequenced for a study of T cell responses to AZD1222 COVID-19 vaccine. General study points: Spike-specific TCR depth and breadth grew after two AZD1222 doses.

Sequencing used immunoSEQ multiplex PCR; TCRdb keeps in-frame clones, though not all of them. This sample yields some 120,000 clones, of which about 85% are seen a single time; around 6% belongs to the top ten. There are 15 residues in the CDR3. CDR1 and CDR2 (germline): MNHEY, SVGAGI. V was cut by 0 bases and J by 5 bases, with 12 bases left in between. Of note for this clone: Its antigen is undetermined.

The receptor was derived from an adult in good health. The chain employs TRBV6-5 and TRBJ2-3, with no clear D. The input for sequencing was peripheral blood, taken on day 0 of AZD1222 vaccination. CDR3 DNA sequence: TGTGCCAGCAGTTACTCCCCGGGTACTTTAGATACGCAGTATTTT. Amino acid sequence: CASSYSPGTLDTQYF.